This T cell receptor beta chain was obtained from a study of blood T cell repertoires in COVID-19. TCRdb's copy holds only in-frame clones and misses some; the assay was immunoSEQ multiplex PCR. Of about 87,000 clones listed, over 70% are singletons. Germline V gene lookup returns CDR1 SGHRS and CDR2 YFSETQ. The trim removed 3 bases at V and 5 bases at J, leaving 6 bases unmatched. The CDR3 extends over 15 amino acids. The TCR comes from a woman in her forties or fifties with acute or convalescent COVID-19. Sequenced input: peripheral blood. This chain joins TRBV5-1 and TRBJ2-7, with TRBD1 matching over 12 bases. CDR3 DNA: TGCGCCAGCAGCTCCTTGGGACAGGGGGCCAACGAGCAGTACTTC. This translates into CASSSLGQGANEQYF.